The 13 T cell receptor beta chains given below trace back to one sample, sequenced in a study of blood T cell repertoires in COVID-19. Measured with immunoSEQ multiplex PCR; TCRdb has only the in-frame clones, and not every one. This repertoire shows approximately 200,000 clones, approximately 90% found once; its top ten account for roughly 4%. The sample taken for sequencing was peripheral blood. Receptors originate from a woman under 40 with acute or convalescent COVID-19.

The CDR3 DNA follows: TGCGCCAGCAGCTTCATGGCGGCAGAAGAGACCCAGTACTTC. Translation gives CASSFMAAEETQYF. This chain connects TRBV5-1 to TRBJ2-5; D unclear. Germline-derived CDR1 and CDR2 are SGHRS and YFSETQ. The CDR3 loop spans 14 amino acids. Trimming shortened V by 2 bases and J by 3 bases, and 11 bases separated the two germline ends.

This chain connects TRBV5-5 to TRBJ2-1, with TRBD2 identical over 14 bases. The CDR3 contains 15 residues. From germline, CDR1 is SGHKS and CDR2 YYEKEE (reference sequence). V shed 3 bases, J shed 7 bases, and the junction held 3 bases outside the gene matches. The CDR3 reads CASSSGTSGSNEQFF. CDR3 nucleotides: TGTGCCAGCAGCTCTGGGACTAGCGGGAGTAATGAGCAGTTCTTC.

This chain uses TRBV24-1 with TRBJ1-2; no definite D call. Per the germline V gene, CDR1 is KGHDR and CDR2 is SFDVKD. The ends were cut back, 1 base at V and 7 bases at J, with 9 bases in the middle. This CDR3 region has 13 residues. The CDR3 sequence is CATSDFRAGGYTF. The CDR3 bases are TGTGCCACCAGTGATTTTAGGGCGGGTGGCTACACCTTC.

This sequence joins TRBV7-8 and TRBJ2-7; the match to TRBD2 covers 7 bases. The CDR3 consists of 14 residues. CDR1 SGHVS and CDR2 FQNEAQ come from the germline V gene. Trimming at V came to 0 bases and at J to 2 bases, leaving 1 base not matched to a gene. CDR3 DNA: TGTGCCAGCAGCTTAGCGCGGGGGACCTACGAGCAGTACTTC. Protein sequence: CASSLARGTYEQYF.

The chain joins TRBV6-5 to TRBJ2-3; D gene unclear. Germline lookup yields CDR1 MNHEY and CDR2 SVGAGI. Trimming left V 4 bases short and J 5 bases short, with 13 bases between. The CDR3 length is 14 residues. The CDR3 DNA sequence: TGTGCCAGCAGTTTTAGTAGAAGTGGAGATACGCAGTATTTT. Protein product: CASSFSRSGDTQYF.

The V gene is TRBV5-1, the J gene TRBJ2-7, with a tentative D call TRBD2 (6 bases). Germline CDR1 reads SGHRS; CDR2 reads YFSETQ. This CDR3 has 17 amino acids. V lost 1 base, J lost 5 bases, and 22 bases lay in between. CDR3 loop: CASSLREPSGSGDEQYF. The CDR3 DNA reads as TGCGCCAGCAGCTTGAGGGAGCCGTCGGGGTCGGGGGACGAGCAGTACTTC.

The chain recombines TRBV6-5 with TRBJ1-6, with a tentative D call TRBD1 (6 bases). The germline V gene encodes CDR1 MNHEY and CDR2 SVGAGI. The CDR3 is 14 amino acids. V was cut by 2 bases and J by 12 bases, with 14 bases left in between. CDR3 region: CASSYGSGDKPLHF. In DNA, the CDR3 is TGTGCCAGCAGTTACGGGTCAGGGGACAAACCCCTCCACTTT.

The DNA for the CDR3 is TGTGCCAGCAGGGGGACTAGCGGGAGGTACAATGAGCAGTTCTTC. Protein: CASRGTSGRYNEQFF. The chain links TRBV6-5 to TRBJ2-1; 15 bases match TRBD2. V shed 6 bases, J shed 4 bases, and the junction held 1 base outside the gene matches. Germline CDR1 and CDR2: MNHEY and SVGAGI. The CDR3 runs to 15 residues.

The V and J genes are TRBV7-2 and TRBJ2-2; 7 bases line up with TRBD2. The CDR3 consists of 14 residues. Unmatched junction bases numbered 8, after V lost 8 bases and J lost 5 bases. Germline lookup yields CDR1 SGHTA and CDR2 FQGNSA. The DNA for the CDR3 is TGTGCCAGCTCTCGGACTAGTTATACCGGGGAGCTGTTTTTT. This translates into CASSRTSYTGELFF. Combining the CDR3 with reference TRBV7-2 and TRBJ2-2 gives the whole variable domain GAGVSQSPSNKVTEKGKDVELRCDPISGHTALYWYRQSLGQGLEFLIYFQGNSAPDKSGLPSDRFSAERTGGSVSTLTIQRTQQEDSAVYLCASSRTSYTGELFFGEGSRLTVL.

In this sample, this clone turned up once. The chain combines TRBV30 with TRBJ1-3; D is unclear. Germline V gene sequence: CDR1 GTSNPN, CDR2 SVGIG (reference sequence). The CDR3 contains 15 residues. V was shortened by 8 bases and J by 0 bases, with 17 bases between the two germline ends. The CDR3 DNA reads TGTGCCGGGGTCCTTCCCCCTCTCTCTGGAAACACCATATATTTT. Encoded protein: CAGVLPPLSGNTIYF.

V and J are TRBV2 and TRBJ2-1; D perhaps matches TRBD2 (6 bases). Trimming took off 5 bases at V and 5 bases at J, with 10 bases between the two ends. Looked up from germline, CDR1 is SNHLY and CDR2 is FYNNEI. CDR3 length: 13 amino acids. This CDR3 is CASSLARNNEQFF. CDR3 bases: TGTGCCAGCAGTCTAGCGAGGAACAATGAGCAGTTCTTC.

This clone was seen a handful of times. The CDR3 here is CASSPWDSLEAFF. Written as DNA, the CDR3 is TGTGCCAGCAGCCCCTGGGACAGTCTTGAAGCTTTCTTT. The chain couples TRBV5-6 to TRBJ1-1; TRBD1 aligns across 7 bases. CDR1 is SGHDT, CDR2 YYEEEE, per germline. V lost 4 bases to trimming and J lost 7 bases; unmatched junction nucleotides: 7. The CDR3 runs to 13 residues.

The gene calls are TRBV24-1 and TRBJ1-3; D remains unclear. Germline CDR1 and CDR2: KGHDR and SFDVKD. V lost 9 bases, J lost 4 bases, and 12 bases lay in between. The CDR3 consists of 13 residues. CDR3: CATAGGPGNTIYF. Here the CDR3 DNA reads TGTGCCACCGCAGGTGGGCCAGGAAACACCATATATTTT.